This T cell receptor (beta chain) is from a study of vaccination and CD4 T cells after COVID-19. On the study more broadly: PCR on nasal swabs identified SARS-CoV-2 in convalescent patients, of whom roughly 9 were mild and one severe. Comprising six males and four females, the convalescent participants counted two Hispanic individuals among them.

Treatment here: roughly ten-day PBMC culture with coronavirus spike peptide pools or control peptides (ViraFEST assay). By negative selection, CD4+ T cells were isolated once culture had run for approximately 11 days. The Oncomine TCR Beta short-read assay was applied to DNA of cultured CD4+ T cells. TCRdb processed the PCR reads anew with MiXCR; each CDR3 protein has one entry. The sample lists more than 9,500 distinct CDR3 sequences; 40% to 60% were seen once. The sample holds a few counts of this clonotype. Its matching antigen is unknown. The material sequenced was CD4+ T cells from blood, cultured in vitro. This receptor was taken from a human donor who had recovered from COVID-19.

The CDR3 sequence: CATSRDQDLPEAEQYF. CDR3 nucleotide sequence: TGTGCCACCAGCAGAGATCAGGACCTCCCCGAGGCCGAGCAGTACTTC. This chain uses TRBV15 with TRBJ2-7; unclear D gene. Trimming shortened V by 0 bases and J by 6 bases, and 18 bases separated the two germline ends. In germline, CDR1 is LNHNV, CDR2 YYDKDF (reference sequence). This CDR3 contains 16 residues.